Described below is a single T cell receptor (beta chain) sequence and its context. The antigen is not known. V was shortened by 5 bases and J by 8 bases, with 18 bases between the two germline ends. The CDR3 runs 15 residues. From germline, CDR1 is SEHNR and CDR2 FQNEAQ (reference sequence). The data were obtained in a study of T cell responses to AZD1222 COVID-19 vaccine. The study, taken as a whole, reports: Two doses of AZD1222 preceded a rise in Spike-specific TCR breadth and depth. Spike regions recognized by vaccine-associated CD4 TCRs spanned the protein, led by 160-218 and 743-854. Targets within unmutated variant regions were reportedly found for nearly half of spike-specific TCRs. The donor cohort was predominantly white British with a female majority, and clonal diversity may have been underestimated.

TCRdb keeps only in-frame clones here, not all; method: immunoSEQ multiplex PCR. The sample lists 150,000 or so clones; roughly nine tenths were seen once. The chain joins TRBV7-9 to TRBJ1-4; D unclear. The sample here was peripheral blood, taken on day 0 of AZD1222 vaccination. This TCR came from an adult in good health. The CDR3 loop reads CASSPAEGLREKLFF. CDR3 sequence (DNA): TGTGCCAGCAGCCCCGCTGAAGGGTTGCGGGAAAAACTGTTTTTT.